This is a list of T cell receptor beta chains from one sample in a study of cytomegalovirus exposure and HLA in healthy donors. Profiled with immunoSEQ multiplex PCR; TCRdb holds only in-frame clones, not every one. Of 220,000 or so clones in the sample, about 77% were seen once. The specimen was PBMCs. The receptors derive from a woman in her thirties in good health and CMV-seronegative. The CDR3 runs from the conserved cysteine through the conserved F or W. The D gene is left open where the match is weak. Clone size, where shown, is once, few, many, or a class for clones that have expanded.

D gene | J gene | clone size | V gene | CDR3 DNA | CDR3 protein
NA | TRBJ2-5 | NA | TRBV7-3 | TGTGCCAGCAGCCATCGAGGAGGTGAGACCCAGTACTTC | CASSHRGGETQYF
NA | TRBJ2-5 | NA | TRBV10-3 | TGTGCCATCAGTGAGTCCGGGGGGTCAAGGGGGAACCAAGAGACCCAGTACTTC | CAISESGGSRGNQETQYF
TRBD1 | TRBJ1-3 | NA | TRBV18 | TGTGCCAGCTCACCGCAGGGGGAAGAAACTGGAAACACCATATATTTT | CASSPQGEETGNTIYF
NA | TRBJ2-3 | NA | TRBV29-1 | TGCAGCGTTGAAGTAAAAGAGGGAACGCAGTATTTT | CSVEVKEGTQYF
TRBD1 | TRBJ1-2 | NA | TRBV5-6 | TGTGCCAGCAGCCCCGGGACAGGAGCCTATGGCTACACCTTC | CASSPGTGAYGYTF
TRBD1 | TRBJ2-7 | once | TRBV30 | TGTGCCTGGAGGGAGGGTTGGGGACAGGGCTCCAACGAGCAGTACTTC | CAWREGWGQGSNEQYF
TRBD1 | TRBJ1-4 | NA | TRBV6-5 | TGTGCCAGCCGCTCGACAGGGCGAACTAATGAAAAACTGTTTTTT | CASRSTGRTNEKLFF
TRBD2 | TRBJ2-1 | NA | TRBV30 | TGTGCCTGGAGTTATGGGTCCGGAGTAGAGGCGGGGGATGAGCAGTTCTTC | CAWSYGSGVEAGDEQFF
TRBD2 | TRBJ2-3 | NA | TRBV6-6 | TGTGCCAGCAGTTTGAGGACTAGCGCGGGCACAGATACGCAGTATTTT | CASSLRTSAGTDTQYF
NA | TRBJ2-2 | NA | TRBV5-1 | TGCGCCAGCAGACGACAGGCCGACACCGGGGAGCTGTTTTTT | CASRRQADTGELFF
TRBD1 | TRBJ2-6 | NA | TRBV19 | TGTGCCAGTAGTATCCCCGGACAGGTGCTCTCTGGGGCCAACGTCCTGACTTTC | CASSIPGQVLSGANVLTF
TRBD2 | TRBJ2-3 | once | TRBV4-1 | TGCGCCAGCAGCCAAGGTCGTGAGCGGGAGCTGGCAGATACGCAGTATTTT | CASSQGRERELADTQYF
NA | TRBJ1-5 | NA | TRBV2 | TGTGTCAGCAGTGAATCGGCCAGGGATTATAGCAATCAGCCCCAGCATTTT | CVSSESARDYSNQPQHF
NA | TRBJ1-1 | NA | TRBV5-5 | TGTGCCAGCAGCACGGGGCCGGGACACCTGAACACTGAAGCTTTCTTT | CASSTGPGHLNTEAFF
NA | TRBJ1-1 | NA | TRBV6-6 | TGTGCCAGCACCGCGGGGTCTGAAGCTTTCTTT | CASTAGSEAFF
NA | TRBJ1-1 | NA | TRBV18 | TGTGCCAGCTCAAAGACAGGCAACACTGAAGCTTTCTTT | CASSKTGNTEAFF
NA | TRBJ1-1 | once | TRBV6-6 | TGTGCCAGCAATACCTGGGGGGGTGAAGCTTTCTTT | CASNTWGGEAFF
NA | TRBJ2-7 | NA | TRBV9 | TGTGCCAGCAGCGTAGCCGGGAGTACCTACGAGCAGTACTTC | CASSVAGSTYEQYF
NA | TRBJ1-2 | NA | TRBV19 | TGTGCCAGTTCCGTAATCTGGACAGAAAATGGCTACACCTTC | CASSVIWTENGYTF
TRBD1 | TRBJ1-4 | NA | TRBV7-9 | TGTTCCAGCAGCTTAGGGGACAGGGACGTTGAAAAGCTGTTTTTT | CSSSLGDRDVEKLFF
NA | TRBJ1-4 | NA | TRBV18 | TGTGCCAGCTCACCAGGGTCCCAGGCTAATGAAAAACTGTTTTTT | CASSPGSQANEKLFF
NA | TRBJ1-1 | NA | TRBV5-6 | TGTGCCAGCAGCTTCCAAGCGAGTCCAATGAACACTGAAGCTTTCTTT | CASSFQASPMNTEAFF
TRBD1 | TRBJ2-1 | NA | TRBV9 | TGTGCCAGCAGCCAGGGACAGCTAATCAATGAGCAGTTCTTC | CASSQGQLINEQFF
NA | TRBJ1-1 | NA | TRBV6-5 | TGTGCCAGCAGCTCCCAGGTAAACACTGAAGCTTTCTTT | CASSSQVNTEAFF
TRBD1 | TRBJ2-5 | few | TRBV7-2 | TGTGCCAGCAGCCGGGACAGGGACCCCCAAGAGACCCAGTACTTC | CASSRDRDPQETQYF
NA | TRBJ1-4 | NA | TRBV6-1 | TGTGCCAGCAGACTACAGGGATATAATGAAAAACTGTTTTTT | CASRLQGYNEKLFF
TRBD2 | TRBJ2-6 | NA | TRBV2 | TGTGCCAGCAGTGAACTGTCGACTAGCGGGGGGGCCTCTGGGGCCAACGTCCTGACTTTC | CASSELSTSGGASGANVLTF
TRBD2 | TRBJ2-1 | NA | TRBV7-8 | TGTGCCAGCAGCTTGCGCGGCGGGGGCTCCTACAATGAGCAGTTCTTC | CASSLRGGGSYNEQFF
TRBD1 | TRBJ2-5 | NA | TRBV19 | TGTGCCAGTGACACCGGGACAGGGGACGGAGAGACCCAGTACTTC | CASDTGTGDGETQYF
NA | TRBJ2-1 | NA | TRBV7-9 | NA | CSSSFGTGSIFF
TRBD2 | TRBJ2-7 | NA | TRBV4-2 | TGTGCCAGCAGACTCGCGGTAGCGGGATCCTACGAGCAGTACTTC | CASRLAVAGSYEQYF
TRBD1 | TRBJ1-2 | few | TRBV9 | TGTGCCAGCAGCGTAGGGACAGGGATTTTGGACTATGGCTACACCTTC | CASSVGTGILDYGYTF
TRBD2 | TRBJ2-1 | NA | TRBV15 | TGTGCCACCAGGCCAGGCAGCGGGAGGACATACAATGAGCAGTTCTTC | CATRPGSGRTYNEQFF
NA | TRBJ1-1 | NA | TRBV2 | TGTGCCAGCAGGGCGCAGGAATACACTGAAGCTTTCTTT | CASRAQEYTEAFF
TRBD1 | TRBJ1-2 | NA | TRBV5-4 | TGTGCCAGCAGTTTGATCCCGGGACAGGGTACCTATGGCTACACCTTC | CASSLIPGQGTYGYTF
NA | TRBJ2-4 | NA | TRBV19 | TGTGCCAGTCAGGCCTACGGGGTTGAAAACATTCAGTACTTC | CASQAYGVENIQYF
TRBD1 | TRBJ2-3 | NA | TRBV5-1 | TGCGCCAGCAGCTCACAGGGGACAGATACGCAGTATTTT | CASSSQGTDTQYF
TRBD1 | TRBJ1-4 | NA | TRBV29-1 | TGCAGCGGGGGACAGGGGCCGGATGAAAAACTGTTTTTT | CSGGQGPDEKLFF
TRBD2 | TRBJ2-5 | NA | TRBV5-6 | TGTGCCAGCAGCTGGGGGACTAGCGGCCAAGAGACCCAGTACTTC | CASSWGTSGQETQYF
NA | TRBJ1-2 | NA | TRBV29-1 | TGCAGCGTTGAAAATTGGGGGCAGACTAACTATGGCTACACCTTC | CSVENWGQTNYGYTF
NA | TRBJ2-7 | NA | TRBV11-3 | TGTGCCAGCAGCCGCCGGGACTTACCCTACGAGCAGTACTTC | CASSRRDLPYEQYF
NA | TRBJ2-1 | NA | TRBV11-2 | TGTGCCAGCAGCTTAGAGCGGAGCTCCTACAATGAGCAGTTCTTC | CASSLERSSYNEQFF
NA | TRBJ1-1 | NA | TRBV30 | TGTGCCTGCCTACCCGGAGACTCCACTGAAGCTTTCTTT | CACLPGDSTEAFF